Sequencing of this TCR beta chain was carried out in a study of shared clonotypes between healthy human individuals. This clone was picked up a small number of times. Germline CDR1 and CDR2: SGHTA and FQGNSA. The CDR3 sequence is 13 residues long. Trimming took off 5 bases at V and 5 bases at J, with 10 bases between the two ends. Every immunoSEQ plate was one replicate of a subset's evenly spread DNA. This table comes from immunoSEQ multiplex PCR, and its TCRdb copy is limited to in-frame clones, with some not included. The sample carries 450,000 to 500,000 clones, over 65% recorded once. This chain connects TRBV7-2 to TRBJ1-5; no definite D call. The TCR originated in a woman aged 40 to 50 in good health. Some clones in this sample may be carry-over from other donors' samples. The sample taken for sequencing was PBMCs. CDR3 DNA sequence: TGTGCCAGCAGCACCGGATTAGATCAGCCCCAGCATTTT. Translating gives CASSTGLDQPQHF.